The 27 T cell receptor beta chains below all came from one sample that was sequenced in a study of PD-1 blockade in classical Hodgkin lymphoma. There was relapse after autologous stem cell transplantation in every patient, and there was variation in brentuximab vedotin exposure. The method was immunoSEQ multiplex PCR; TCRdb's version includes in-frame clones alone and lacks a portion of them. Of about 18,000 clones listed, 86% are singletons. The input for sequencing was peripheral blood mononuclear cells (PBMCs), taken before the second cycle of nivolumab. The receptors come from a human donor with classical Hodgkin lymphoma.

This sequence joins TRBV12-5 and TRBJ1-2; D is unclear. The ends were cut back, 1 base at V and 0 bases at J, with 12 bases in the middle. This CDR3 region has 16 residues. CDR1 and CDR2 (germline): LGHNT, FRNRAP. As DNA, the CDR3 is TGTGCTAGTGGTTTGGGGTGGGGAGATCCTAACTATGGCTACACCTTC. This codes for CASGLGWGDPNYGYTF. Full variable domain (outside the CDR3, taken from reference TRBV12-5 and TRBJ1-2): DARVTQTPRHKVTEMGQEVTMRCQPILGHNTVFWYRQTMMQGLELLAYFRNRAPLDDSGMPKDRFSAEMPDATLATLKIQPSEPRDSAVYFCASGLGWGDPNYGYTFGSGTRLTVV.

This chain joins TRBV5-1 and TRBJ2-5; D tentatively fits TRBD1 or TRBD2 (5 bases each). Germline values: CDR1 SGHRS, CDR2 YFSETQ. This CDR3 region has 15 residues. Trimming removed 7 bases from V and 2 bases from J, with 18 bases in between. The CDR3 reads CASYQATGGQETQYF. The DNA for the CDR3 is TGCGCCAGCTACCAGGCAACTGGGGGACAAGAGACCCAGTACTTC.

The CDR3 loop reads CASSPGQPNYGYTF. CDR3 coding DNA: TGCGCCAGCAGCCCCGGACAGCCTAACTATGGCTACACCTTC. The rearrangement uses TRBV5-1 and TRBJ1-2, with D perhaps TRBD1 (6 bases). Germline lookup yields CDR1 SGHRS and CDR2 YFSETQ. This CDR3 is built from 14 residues. V lost 4 bases and J 0 bases, leaving 10 bases between the germline ends.

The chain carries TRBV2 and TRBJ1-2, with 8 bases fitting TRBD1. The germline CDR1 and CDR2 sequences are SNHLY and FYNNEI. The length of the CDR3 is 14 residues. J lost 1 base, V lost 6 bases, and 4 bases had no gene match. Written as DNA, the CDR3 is TGTGCCAGCAGCCGACAGGGGCTTAACTATGGCTACACCTTC. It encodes CASSRQGLNYGYTF.

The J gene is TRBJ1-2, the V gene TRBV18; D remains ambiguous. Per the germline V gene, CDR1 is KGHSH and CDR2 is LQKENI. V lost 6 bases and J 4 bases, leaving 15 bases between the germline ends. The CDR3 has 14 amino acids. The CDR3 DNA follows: TGTGCCAGCTCCTCCCCCGGGGAAGCCTATGGCTACACCTTC. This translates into CASSSPGEAYGYTF.

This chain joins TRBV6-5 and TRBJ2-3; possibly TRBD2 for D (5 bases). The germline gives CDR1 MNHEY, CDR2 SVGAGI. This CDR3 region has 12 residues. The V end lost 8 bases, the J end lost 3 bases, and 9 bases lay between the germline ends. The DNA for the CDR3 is TGTGCCAGCGGGGAGTGGACAGATACGCAGTATTTT. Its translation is CASGEWTDTQYF.

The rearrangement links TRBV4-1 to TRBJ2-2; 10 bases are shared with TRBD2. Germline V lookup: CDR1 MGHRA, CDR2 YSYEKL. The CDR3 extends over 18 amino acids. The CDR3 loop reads CARRLAGAVRENTGELFF. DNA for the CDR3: TGCGCGAGGCGTCTAGCGGGGGCCGTCCGCGAGAACACCGGGGAGCTGTTTTTT.

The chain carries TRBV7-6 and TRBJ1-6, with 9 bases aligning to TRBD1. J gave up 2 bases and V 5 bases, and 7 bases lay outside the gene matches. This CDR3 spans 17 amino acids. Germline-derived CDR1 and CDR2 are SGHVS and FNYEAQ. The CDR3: CASSPGQGSTYNSPLHF. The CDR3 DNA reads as TGTGCCAGCAGCCCCGGACAGGGGAGCACCTATAATTCACCCCTCCACTTT.

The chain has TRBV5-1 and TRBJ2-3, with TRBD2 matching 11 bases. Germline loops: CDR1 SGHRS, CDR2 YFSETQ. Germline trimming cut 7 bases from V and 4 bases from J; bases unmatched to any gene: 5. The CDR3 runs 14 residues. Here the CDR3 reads CASGIAGGPDTQYF. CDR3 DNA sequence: TGCGCCAGCGGTATAGCGGGGGGGCCAGATACGCAGTATTTT.

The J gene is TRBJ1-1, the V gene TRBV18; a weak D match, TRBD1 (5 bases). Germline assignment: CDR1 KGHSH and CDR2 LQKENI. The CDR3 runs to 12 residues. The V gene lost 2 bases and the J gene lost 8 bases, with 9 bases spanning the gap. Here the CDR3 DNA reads TGTGCCAGCTCACCAGGGGGTTGGGAAGCTTTCTTT. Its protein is CASSPGGWEAFF.

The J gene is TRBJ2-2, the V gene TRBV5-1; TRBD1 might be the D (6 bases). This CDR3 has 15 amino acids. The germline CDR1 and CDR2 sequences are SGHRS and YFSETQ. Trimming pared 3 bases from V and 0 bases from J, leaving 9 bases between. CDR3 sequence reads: CASSSGTSNTGELFF. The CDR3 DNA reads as TGCGCCAGCAGCTCCGGGACATCGAACACCGGGGAGCTGTTTTTT.

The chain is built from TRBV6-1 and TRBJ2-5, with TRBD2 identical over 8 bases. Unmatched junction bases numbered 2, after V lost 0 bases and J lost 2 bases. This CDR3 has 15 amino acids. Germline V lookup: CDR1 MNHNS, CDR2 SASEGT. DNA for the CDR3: TGTGCCAGCAGTGAAGCGAGCGGGGGACAAGAGACCCAGTACTTC. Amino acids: CASSEASGGQETQYF.

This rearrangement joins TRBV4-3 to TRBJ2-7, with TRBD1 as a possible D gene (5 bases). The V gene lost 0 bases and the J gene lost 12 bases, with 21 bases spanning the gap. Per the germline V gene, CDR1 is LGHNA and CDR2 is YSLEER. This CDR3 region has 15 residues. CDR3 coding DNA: TGCGCCAGCAGCCAAGATGCGTCAGGGATATACGGTCCGTACTTC. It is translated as CASSQDASGIYGPYF.

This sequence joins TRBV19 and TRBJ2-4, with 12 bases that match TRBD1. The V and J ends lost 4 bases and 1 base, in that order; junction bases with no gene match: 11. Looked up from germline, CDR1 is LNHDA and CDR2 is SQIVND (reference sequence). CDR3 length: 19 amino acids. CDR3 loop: CASSTVPGQGANAKNIQYF. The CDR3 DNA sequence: TGTGCCAGTAGTACCGTCCCGGGACAGGGGGCGAACGCCAAAAACATTCAGTACTTC. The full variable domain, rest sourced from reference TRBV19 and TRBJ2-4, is DGGITQSPKYLFRKEGQNVTLSCEQNLNHDAMYWYRQDPGQGLRLIYYSQIVNDFQKGDIAEGYSVSREKKESFPLTVTSAQKNPTAFYLCASSTVPGQGANAKNIQYFGAGTRLSVL.

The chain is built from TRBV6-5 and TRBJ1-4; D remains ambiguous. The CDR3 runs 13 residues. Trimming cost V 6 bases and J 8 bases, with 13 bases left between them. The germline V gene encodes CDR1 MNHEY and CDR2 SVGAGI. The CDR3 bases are TGTGCCAGCAGGGCCCTCCAGTGGGAAAAACTGTTTTTT. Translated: CASRALQWEKLFF.

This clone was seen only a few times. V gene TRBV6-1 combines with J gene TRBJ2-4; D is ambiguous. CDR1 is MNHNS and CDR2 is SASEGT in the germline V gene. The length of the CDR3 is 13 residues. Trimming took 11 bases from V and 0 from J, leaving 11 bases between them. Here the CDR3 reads CAATHVAKNIQYF. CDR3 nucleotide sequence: TGTGCCGCCACTCACGTAGCCAAAAACATTCAGTACTTC.

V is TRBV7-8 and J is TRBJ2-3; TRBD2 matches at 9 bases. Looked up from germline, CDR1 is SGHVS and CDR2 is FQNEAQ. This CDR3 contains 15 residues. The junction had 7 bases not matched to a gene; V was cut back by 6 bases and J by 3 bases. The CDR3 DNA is TGTGCCAGCAGTAGAGGACTAGCGAGGACAGATACGCAGTATTTT. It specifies CASSRGLARTDTQYF.

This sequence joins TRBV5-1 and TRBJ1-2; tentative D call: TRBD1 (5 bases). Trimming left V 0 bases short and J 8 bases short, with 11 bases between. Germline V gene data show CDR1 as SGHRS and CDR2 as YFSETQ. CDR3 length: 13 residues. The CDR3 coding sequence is TGCGCCAGCAGCTTGGTGGGGGAGGGCGGCTACACCTTC. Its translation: CASSLVGEGGYTF. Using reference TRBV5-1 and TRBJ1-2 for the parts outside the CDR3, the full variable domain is KAGVTQTPRYLIKTRGQQVTLSCSPISGHRSVSWYQQTPGQGLQFLFEYFSETQRNKGNFPGRFSGRQFSNSRSEMNVSTLELGDSALYLCASSLVGEGGYTFGSGTRLTVV.

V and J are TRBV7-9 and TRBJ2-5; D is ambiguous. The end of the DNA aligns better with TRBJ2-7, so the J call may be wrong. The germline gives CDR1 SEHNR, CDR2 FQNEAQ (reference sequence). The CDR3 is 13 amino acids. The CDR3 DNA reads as TGTGCCAGCAGCTTAGATCCAGTTTCCGAGCAGTACTTC. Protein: CASSLDPVSEQYF.

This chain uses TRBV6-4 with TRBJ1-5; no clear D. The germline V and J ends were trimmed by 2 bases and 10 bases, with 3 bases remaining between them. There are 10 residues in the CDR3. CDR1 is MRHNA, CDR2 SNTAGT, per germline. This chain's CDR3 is CASSDVPQHF. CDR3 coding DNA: TGTGCCAGCAGTGACGTACCCCAGCATTTT.

The CDR3 loop reads CASRLTSLAGAYNEQFF. In DNA, the CDR3 is TGTGCCAGCAGGTTAACTTCCCTCGCGGGGGCCTACAATGAGCAGTTCTTC. This chain joins TRBV7-2 and TRBJ2-1; 7 bases map to TRBD2. This CDR3 is built from 17 residues. CDR1 and CDR2 from the germline V gene are SGHTA and FQGNSA. Trimming took 6 bases from V and 2 from J; bases not matched to a gene: 13.

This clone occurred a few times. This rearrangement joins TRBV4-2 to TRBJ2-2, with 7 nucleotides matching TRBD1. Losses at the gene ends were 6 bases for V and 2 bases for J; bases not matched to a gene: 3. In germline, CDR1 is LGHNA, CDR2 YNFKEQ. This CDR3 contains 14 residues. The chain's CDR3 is CASRRQGNTGELFF. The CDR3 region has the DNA TGTGCCAGCAGAAGACAGGGAAACACCGGGGAGCTGTTTTTT.

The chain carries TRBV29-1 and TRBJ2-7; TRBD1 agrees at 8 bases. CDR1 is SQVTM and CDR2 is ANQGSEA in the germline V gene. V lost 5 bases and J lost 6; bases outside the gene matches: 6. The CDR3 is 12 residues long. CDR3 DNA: TGCAGCGTTTTATCGGACAGGGTCGAGCAGTACTTC. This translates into CSVLSDRVEQYF.

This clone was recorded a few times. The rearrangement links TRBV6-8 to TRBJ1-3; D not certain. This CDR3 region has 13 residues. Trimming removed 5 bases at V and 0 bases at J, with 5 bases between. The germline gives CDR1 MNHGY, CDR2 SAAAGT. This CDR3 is CASSLDSGNTIYF. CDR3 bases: TGTGCCAGCAGTCTAGACTCTGGAAACACCATATATTTT.

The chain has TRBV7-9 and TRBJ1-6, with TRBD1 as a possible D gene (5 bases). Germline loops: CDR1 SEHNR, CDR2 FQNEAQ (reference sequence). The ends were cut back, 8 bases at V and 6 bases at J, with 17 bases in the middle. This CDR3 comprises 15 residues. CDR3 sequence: CASEDSPNLNSPLHF. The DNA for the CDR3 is TGTGCCAGCGAAGACAGCCCCAACCTTAATTCACCCCTCCACTTT.

CDR3 DNA: TGTGCCAGCAGCTTAGCGGACAGAGACTATGGCTACACCTTC. This sequence encodes CASSLADRDYGYTF. The chain recombines TRBV11-2 with TRBJ1-2; a weak D match, TRBD1 (6 bases). V was pared by 1 base and J by 3 bases, with 9 bases between. Germline-derived CDR1 and CDR2 are SGHAT and FQNNGV. This CDR3 has 14 residues. Supplemented by reference TRBV11-2 and TRBJ1-2, the full variable domain reads EAGVAQSPRYKIIEKRQSVAFWCNPISGHATLYWYQQILGQGPKLLIQFQNNGVVDDSQLPKDRFSAERLKGVDSTLKIQPAKLEDSAVYLCASSLADRDYGYTFGSGTRLTVV.

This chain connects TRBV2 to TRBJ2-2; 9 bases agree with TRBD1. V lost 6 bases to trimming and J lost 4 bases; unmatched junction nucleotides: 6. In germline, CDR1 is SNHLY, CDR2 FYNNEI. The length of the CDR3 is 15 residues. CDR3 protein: CASSDTGGPTGELFF. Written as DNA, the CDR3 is TGTGCCAGCAGCGATACAGGGGGCCCCACCGGGGAGCTGTTTTTT.